This T cell receptor beta chain was recovered during a study of identical twins (dated by TCRdb to 2016 to 2018). Concerning the study at large: The study deep-sequenced TCR alpha and beta repertoires from monozygotic twins, unrelated adults of various ages and cord blood to test whether fetal clonotypes persist. Replicate twin experiments were performed at different times using different library preparation protocols to rule out contamination.

Overall results and qualifications from the work: Because the same donors could not be followed over many years, conclusions were based on cross-sectional statistical analysis. Fewer insertions were carried by abundant cord blood beta clonotypes, a similar but weaker trend appeared in young adult naive repertoires, and no such trend appeared in memory repertoires. Invariant T cells such as MAIT and iNKT could partly confound zero-insertion analyses, although diverse VJ usage argued against such confounding for most clonotypes. Compared with coincidental sharing between unrelated individuals, an excess of low generation-probability sequences was observed among out-of-frame TCR alpha sequences shared between twins. A weaker excess of twin sharing was found in beta out-of-frame sequences because the signal-to-noise ratio was lowered by fewer shared sequences. Out-of-frame TCR alpha sharing in monozygotic twins was systematically underestimated by recombination models, whereas sharing between unrelated individuals was in agreement with the recombination models.

Library preparation was by 5' RACE. Instrument used: Illumina HiSeq 2000. A universal primer binding site was introduced by template switching, and a unique molecular identifier was present in the final cDNA, enabling accurate counting of TCR cDNA molecules. Specific primers in the conserved constant-segment region were used to synthesize first-strand cDNA for the TCR alpha and beta chains. To control for contamination, every cDNA library was double barcoded, receiving both a SMART-Mk sample barcode and Illumina barcodes. TruSeq adapter sequences and Illumina sample barcodes were added in two successive PCR steps. The Illumina HiSeq platform was used with custom primers to sequence TCR alpha and beta cDNA libraries. The original methods were these. Raw reads were processed with MiGEC to extract unique molecular identifiers, and MiXCR was used to determine CDR3 positions. For each individual, recombination models were inferred using an EM algorithm with the repgenHMM and IGoR tools. The tcR package in R was used for shared clonotype analysis, with sharing normalized by the product of cloneset sizes. Out-of-frame nonproductive sequences were analyzed to study raw recombination free of thymic and clonal selection effects. TCRdb redid the processing of the public reads, applying fastp at Q25 and MiXCR, and retained in-frame beta chains. Each record represents a unique CDR3 protein, reported with the most common genes and DNA among its rows. Here the V and J calls rest on TCRdb's processing, not on the authors' analysis. The sample table shows around 960,000 distinct CDR3 sequences, and roughly 12% are seen once. The biggest ten clones account for around 1.6% of the sample.

This clonotype occurred many times. Its antigen remains undetermined. No quality values exist for individual bases; no much larger clone is one base distant. Every donor in the study was a healthy Caucasian. The twin cohort comprised three pairs of female monozygotic twins, all aged roughly 18 to 30 years. Peripheral blood mononuclear cells were the source from which RNA for the TCR libraries was isolated. This same sample was also part of a study on yellow fever vaccine responses in identical twins. The second paper further reports: The T cell response to vaccination in identical twins was reported by the authors to appear partly convergent and partly personalized. In identical twins, the study followed T cell clones that responded to the vaccine with precision.

Sequencing was carried out using PBMCs. The sequence was obtained from a young woman in good health.

The CDR3 region has the sequence CASSPHTDTQYF. The DNA is TGTGCCAGCAGCCCGCACACAGATACGCAGTATTTT. This receptor chain uses TRBV27 and TRBJ2-3, with the D gene not confidently named. The junction shows trimming of 6 bases on V and 2 bases on J, plus 6 bases between the germline ends. CDR3 length: 12 amino acids, cysteine to phenylalanine. CDR3 DNA only is kept here, 36 bases in frame from base 1. CDR1 and CDR2 are drawn from the germline V gene (reference sequence): MNHEY, SMNVEV.